These 29 T cell receptor beta chains were all obtained from the same sample, sequenced in a study of T cells after yellow fever vaccination. A single record per CDR3 protein comes from TCRdb applying MiXCR to the 5' RACE reads. The data contain about 350,000 distinct CDR3 sequences, roughly 8.3% of them seen just once; the ten biggest clones take up 17%. Sequences were derived from PBMCs, sampled approximately 47 days after the first yellow fever vaccination. The origin of the receptors is a man aged 18 to 30 who received the YFV17D yellow fever vaccine.

This clonotype was detected many times. The chain employs TRBV28 and TRBJ2-3; no reliable D call. This CDR3 is 11 amino acids long. Germline V lookup: CDR1 MDHEN, CDR2 SYDVKM. V gave up 7 bases and J gave up 4 bases, with 6 bases separating them. CDR3 region: CASTRSDTQYF. CDR3 DNA sequence: TGTGCCAGCACGCGTTCAGATACGCAGTATTTT.

This clonotype was seen more than once but under ten times. J is TRBJ1-4 and V is TRBV15; D is perhaps TRBD1 (6 bases). Germline V gives CDR1 LNHNV, CDR2 YYDKDF (reference sequence). This CDR3 region has 16 residues. V lost 1 base and J lost 8, with 17 bases in between. The CDR3 bases are TGTGCCACCAGCAGAGGGGGACAAACAGGGACGGAAAAACTGTTTTTT. Translating gives CATSRGGQTGTEKLFF.

This clonotype was seen a handful of times. V gene TRBV5-4 combines with J gene TRBJ2-2; D not resolved. Germline CDR1 is SGHNT and CDR2 is YYREEE (reference sequence). CDR3 length: 15 amino acids. Trimming cost V 4 bases and J 5 bases, with 15 bases left between them. The DNA for the CDR3 is TGTGCCAGCAGCGCCGAACCGGTCGAAACCGGGGAGCTGTTTTTT. It is translated as CASSAEPVETGELFF.

Comment on this clonotype: At one boundary the junction diverges from the germline segment, which might be a read error. The V call is TRBV5-6, the J call TRBJ1-5; D possibly corresponds to TRBD1 (5 bases). CDR1 is SGHDT and CDR2 is YYEEEE in the germline V gene. The CDR3 contains 14 residues. CDR3 nucleotide sequence: TGTGTCAGCAGCTTGGCACGTAGGGGACAGCCCCAGCATTTT. Residues: CVSSLARRGQPQHF.

This clonotype was found a few times. This sequence joins TRBV5-1 and TRBJ1-6; D may be TRBD1 (5 bases). CDR1 and CDR2 (germline): SGHRS, YFSETQ. CDR3 length: 15 amino acids. V was shortened by 4 bases and J by 8 bases, with 16 bases between the two germline ends. The chain's CDR3 is CASSLQGESDSPLHF. The CDR3 DNA reads TGCGCCAGCAGCCTGCAGGGTGAGTCGGATTCACCCCTCCACTTT. The complete variable domain, with remaining parts taken from reference TRBV5-1 and TRBJ1-6, reads KAGVTQTPRYLIKTRGQQVTLSCSPISGHRSVSWYQQTPGQGLQFLFEYFSETQRNKGNFPGRFSGRQFSNSRSEMNVSTLELGDSALYLCASSLQGESDSPLHFGNGTRLTVT.

The chain is built from TRBV2 and TRBJ2-5, with D possibly being TRBD2 (6 bases). Trimming stripped 5 bases from V and 1 base from J, with 11 bases between. The germline V gene encodes CDR1 SNHLY and CDR2 FYNNEI. The CDR3 spans 14 residues. The CDR3 loop reads CASSPWDSQETQYF. For the CDR3, the DNA is TGTGCCAGCAGTCCATGGGACTCCCAAGAGACCCAGTACTTC.

V gene TRBV7-7 combines with J gene TRBJ2-2, with TRBD2 matching over 7 bases. The CDR3 sequence is 18 residues long. Germline V gives CDR1 SSHAT, CDR2 FNYEAQ (reference sequence). Trimming removed 3 bases from V and 5 bases from J; junction bases left unmatched: 15. DNA of the CDR3: TGTGCCAGCAGCTTTCTCCTCTTTCCGGGGGGAGGAACCGGGGAGCTGTTTTTT. This encodes CASSFLLFPGGGTGELFF.

This clonotype was seen more than once but under ten times. The rearrangement uses TRBV6-5 and TRBJ1-6; the D gene is possibly TRBD1 (5 bases). The V gene's germline CDR1 is MNHEY and CDR2 SVGAGI. The CDR3 extends over 16 amino acids. With 0 bases removed from V and 7 bases from J, the gap between germline ends came to 13 bases. CDR3 amino acids: CASSYSTGRANSPLHF. The CDR3 DNA is TGTGCCAGCAGTTACTCGACTGGCAGGGCAAATTCACCCCTCCACTTT.

This clonotype was observed a few times. The gene calls are TRBV20-1 and TRBJ2-5; tentative D call: TRBD1 (5 bases). V was pared by 0 bases and J by 4 bases, with 18 bases between. CDR3 length equals 16 residues. CDR1 is DFQATT, CDR2 SNEGSKA, per germline (reference sequence). CDR3 DNA: TGCAGTGCTAGAGATGATAATGGCTACACAGGAGAGACCCAGTACTTC. Amino acids: CSARDDNGYTGETQYF.

This clonotype was seen many times. Compared with germline, one end of the junction differs, possibly owing to a read error. The V gene is TRBV4-2, the J gene TRBJ2-1; D remains ambiguous. Germline-derived CDR1 and CDR2 are LGHNA and YNFKEQ. This CDR3 is 11 amino acids long. In DNA, the CDR3 is TGTGCCAGCAGTCAAGGTGGCGAGCAGTTCTTC. It specifies CASSQGGEQFF.

The chain carries TRBV3-1 and TRBJ1-2, with D perhaps TRBD1 (6 bases). CDR1 LGHDT and CDR2 YNNKEL come from the germline V gene (reference sequence). The CDR3 covers 13 residues. V lost 4 bases and J lost 8, with 14 bases in between. In DNA form, the CDR3 reads TGTGCCAGCAGCCCCGACAGGAGGGTAGGCTACACCTTC. Translating it yields CASSPDRRVGYTF.

The table lists this clonotype with a few counts. The chain has TRBV4-3 and TRBJ1-4; D not certain. V was pared by 0 bases and J by 0 bases, with 11 bases between. Germline lookup yields CDR1 LGHNA and CDR2 YSLEER. The CDR3 has 17 amino acids. The CDR3 nucleotides are TGCGCCAGCAGCCAAGATCCCCCCCACGCAACTAATGAAAAACTGTTTTTT. Its protein product is CASSQDPPHATNEKLFF.

This clonotype has a handful of counts. The gene calls are TRBV12-3 or TRBV12-4 and TRBJ1-4; maybe TRBD1 (5 bases). The V end lost 6 bases, the J end lost 3 bases, and 17 bases lay between the germline ends. CDR3 length: 16 amino acids. The CDR3 spells CASSPSGTASNEKLFF. CDR3 coding DNA: TGTGCCAGCAGCCCGTCCGGGACCGCATCTAATGAAAAACTGTTTTTT.

The chain employs TRBV5-1 and TRBJ1-1; TRBD1 matches at 8 bases. The germline gives CDR1 SGHRS, CDR2 YFSETQ. J was trimmed by 0 bases and V by 4 bases; bases with no gene match: 5. The CDR3 contains 15 residues. CDR3 bases: TGCGCCAGCAGCCCCCCGGACAGGGTGAACACTGAAGCTTTCTTT. It translates to CASSPPDRVNTEAFF. The full variable domain, with the rest looked up from reference TRBV5-1 and TRBJ1-1, is KAGVTQTPRYLIKTRGQQVTLSCSPISGHRSVSWYQQTPGQGLQFLFEYFSETQRNKGNFPGRFSGRQFSNSRSEMNVSTLELGDSALYLCASSPPDRVNTEAFFGQGTRLTVV.

This clonotype was seen more than once but under ten times. The chain combines TRBV6-1 with TRBJ2-2; possible D gene TRBD2, 7 bases. V gave up 7 bases and J gave up 8 bases, with 17 bases separating them. This CDR3 contains 14 residues. Germline values: CDR1 MNHNS, CDR2 SASEGT. The CDR3 DNA is TGTGCCAGCACCCCGATGGGGGGGCGGGGGGAGCTGTTTTTT. Its translation is CASTPMGGRGELFF.

The J gene is TRBJ2-2, the V gene TRBV6-1; 10 nucleotides line up with TRBD1. This CDR3 contains 17 residues. CDR1 MNHNS and CDR2 SASEGT come from the germline V gene. V was pared by 5 bases and J by 3 bases, with 9 bases of the junction left unmatched. The CDR3 DNA follows: TGTGCCAGCAGTCAGCGGGACAGGGGATGGGACACCGGGGAGCTGTTTTTT. Translation gives CASSQRDRGWDTGELFF.

This clonotype appeared many times. The CDR3, as DNA: TGTGCCAGCAGCGTAGAAGGAGGGGGCATCGTCGGCTACACCTTC. It is translated as CASSVEGGGIVGYTF. V gene TRBV9 combines with J gene TRBJ1-2; 7 bases are shared with TRBD1. This CDR3 spans 15 amino acids. With V trimmed by 0 bases and J by 8 bases, 10 bases remained unmatched. The germline CDR1 and CDR2 sequences are SGDLS and YYNGEE.

V is TRBV21-1 and J is TRBJ2-7; the D call of TRBD1 is as the table states it, not checked on the DNA. TRBV21-1 is annotated as a pseudogene. This CDR3 contains 15 residues. CDR3 in amino acids: CASSKRSGPSYEQYF. In nucleotides, the CDR3 is TGTGCCAGCAGCAAAAGGTCGGGGCCATCCTACGAGCAGTACTTC.

This clonotype was seen a few times. This chain uses TRBV7-2 with TRBJ2-7, with TRBD2 matching over 7 bases. V shed 3 bases and J 2 bases; nucleotides not matched to a gene: 7. The V gene's germline CDR1 is SGHTA and CDR2 FQGNSA. This CDR3 is built from 15 residues. CDR3 loop: CASSFSAGLPYEQYF. In nucleotides, the CDR3 is TGTGCCAGCAGCTTCTCAGCGGGGCTTCCCTACGAGCAGTACTTC.

This clonotype was seen only a few times. The rearrangement links TRBV11-1 to TRBJ2-5; the D call may be TRBD1 or TRBD2 (5 bases each). The V gene lost 4 bases and the J gene lost 6 bases, with 18 bases spanning the gap. This CDR3 is built from 15 residues. CDR1 and CDR2 (germline): SGHAT, FQDESV (reference sequence). CDR3 residues: CASSSRDHHVQTQYF. The CDR3 bases are TGTGCCAGCAGCTCCCGGGACCACCACGTGCAGACCCAGTACTTC.

This clonotype has more than one count but fewer than ten. This rearrangement joins TRBV9 to TRBJ1-4; D gene ambiguous. There are 15 residues in the CDR3. CDR1 and CDR2 from the germline V gene are SGDLS and YYNGEE. V was cut by 4 bases and J by 4 bases, with 14 bases left in between. CDR3: CASSKKSTDNEKLFF. The CDR3 DNA follows: TGTGCCAGCAGCAAAAAGAGTACAGATAATGAAAAACTGTTTTTT.

This clonotype was seen many times. The genes are TRBV20-1 and TRBJ1-1; D remains unclear. V dropped 4 bases and J dropped 1 base, with 10 bases sitting between them. This CDR3 comprises 13 residues. Germline CDR1 DFQATT, CDR2 SNEGSKA (reference sequence). The CDR3, as DNA: TGCAGTGCTACGGCAGGTCAGAACACTGAAGCTTTCTTT. This sequence encodes CSATAGQNTEAFF.

This clonotype was recorded a few times. The chain has TRBV7-2 and TRBJ1-2; a possible D gene is TRBD1 (6 bases). V was clipped by 8 bases and J by 3 bases, with 13 bases between them. The germline V gene has CDR1 SGHTA and CDR2 FQGNSA. This CDR3 has 13 amino acids. As DNA, the CDR3 is TGTGCCAGCGGGGGGCCGGGTGACTATGGCTACACCTTC. Protein sequence: CASGGPGDYGYTF. Full variable domain (outside the CDR3, taken from reference TRBV7-2 and TRBJ1-2): GAGVSQSPSNKVTEKGKDVELRCDPISGHTALYWYRQSLGQGLEFLIYFQGNSAPDKSGLPSDRFSAERTGGSVSTLTIQRTQQEDSAVYLCASGGPGDYGYTFGSGTRLTVV.

This clonotype was seen a few times. The rearrangement uses TRBV3-1 and TRBJ2-4, with D unresolved. There are 13 residues in the CDR3. The germline V gene has CDR1 LGHDT and CDR2 YNNKEL (reference sequence). The ends were cut back, 9 bases at V and 0 bases at J, with 9 bases in the middle. CDR3 region: CASSLGAKNIQYF. CDR3 nucleotide sequence: TGTGCCAGTTCTTTGGGAGCCAAAAACATTCAGTACTTC. The full variable domain, with the rest looked up from reference TRBV3-1 and TRBJ2-4, is DTAVSQTPKYLVTQMGNDKSIKCEQNLGHDTMYWYKQDSKKFLKIMFSYNNKELIINETVPNRFSPKSPDKAHLNLHINSLELGDSAVYFCASSLGAKNIQYFGAGTRLSVL.

This clonotype has just a few counts. The chain links TRBV4-3 to TRBJ1-6; maybe TRBD1 (6 bases). V lost 1 base to trimming and J lost 8 bases, with 12 bases between them. CDR3 length: 15 residues. Germline V CDR1 and CDR2: LGHNA, YSLEER. CDR3 DNA sequence: TGCGCCAGCAGCCAAGCAGGGGCGCGTTATTCACCCCTCCACTTT. This gives the protein CASSQAGARYSPLHF.

In this sample, this clonotype turned up a few times. CDR3 coding DNA: TGCAGTGCCCCCAACCTCTCTGGAAACACCATATATTTT. Translating gives CSAPNLSGNTIYF. The chain links TRBV20-1 to TRBJ1-3; unclear D gene. The length of the CDR3 is 13 residues. The ends were cut back, 6 bases at V and 0 bases at J, with 9 bases in the middle. Germline lookup yields CDR1 DFQATT and CDR2 SNEGSKA (reference sequence).

Worth noting for this clonotype: The junction does not match germline at one end; this may be a read error. The chain employs TRBV7-7 and TRBJ2-2; 13 bases are shared with TRBD2. The CDR3 is made up of 17 amino acids. The germline V gene has CDR1 SSHAT and CDR2 FNYEAQ (reference sequence). The CDR3 sequence: CASRSTSGGPNTGELFF. CDR3 sequence (DNA): TGTGCTAGCAGATCGACTAGCGGGGGGCCGAACACCGGGGAGCTGTTTTTT. The full variable domain, rest sourced from reference TRBV7-7 and TRBJ2-2, is GAGVSQSPRYKVTKRGQDVTLRCDPISSHATLYWYQQALGQGPEFLTYFNYEAQPDKSGLPSDRFSAERPEGSISTLTIQRTEQRDSAMYRCASRSTSGGPNTGELFFGEGSRLTVL.

This clonotype was recorded a few times. This chain uses TRBV4-2 with TRBJ1-1; 8 bases align to TRBD1. The CDR3 covers 14 residues. Germline trimming cut 1 base from V and 7 bases from J; bases unmatched to any gene: 5. CDR1 is LGHNA, CDR2 YNFKEQ, per germline. The CDR3 spells CASSQGQGANEAFF. The CDR3 nucleotides are TGTGCCAGCAGCCAAGGTCAGGGGGCGAATGAAGCTTTCTTT.

The V and J genes are TRBV12-3 or TRBV12-4 and TRBJ2-3, with D possibly TRBD1 on 6 matching bases. The CDR3 is 12 residues long. Deletions cut 6 bases from V and 6 bases from J, with 10 bases between. The CDR3 is CASRPGEDTQYF. For the CDR3, the DNA is TGTGCCAGCAGACCAGGGGAGGATACGCAGTATTTT.